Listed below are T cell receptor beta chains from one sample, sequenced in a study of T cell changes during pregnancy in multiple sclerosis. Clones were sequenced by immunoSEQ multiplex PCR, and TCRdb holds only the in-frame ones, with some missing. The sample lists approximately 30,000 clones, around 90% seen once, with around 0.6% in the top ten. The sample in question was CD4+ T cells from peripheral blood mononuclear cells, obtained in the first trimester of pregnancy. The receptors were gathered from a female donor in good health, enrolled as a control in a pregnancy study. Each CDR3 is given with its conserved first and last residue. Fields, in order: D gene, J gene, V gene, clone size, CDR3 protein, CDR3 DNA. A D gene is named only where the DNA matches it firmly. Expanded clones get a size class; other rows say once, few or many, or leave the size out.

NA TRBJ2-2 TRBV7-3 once CASSPKRDTGELFF TGTGCCAGCAGTCCTAAGCGGGACACCGGGGAGCTGTTTTTT
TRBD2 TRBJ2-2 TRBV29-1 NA CSVAAGGLANTGELFF TGCAGCGTTGCTGCGGGGGGCCTTGCGAACACCGGGGAGCTGTTTTTT
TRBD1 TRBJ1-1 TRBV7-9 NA CASSPPTGGSTEAFF TGTGCCAGCAGCCCTCCTACAGGGGGTAGTACTGAAGCTTTCTTT
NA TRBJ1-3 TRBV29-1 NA CSAQTGSGNTIYF TGCAGCGCCCAGACAGGCTCTGGAAACACCATATATTTT
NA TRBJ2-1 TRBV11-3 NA CASSEGTYNEQFF TGTGCCAGCAGTGAGGGAACCTACAATGAGCAGTTCTTC
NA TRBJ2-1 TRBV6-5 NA CASSYPTRSEQFF TGTGCCAGCAGTTATCCAACTCGAAGTGAGCAGTTCTTC
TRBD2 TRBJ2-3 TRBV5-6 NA CASSSLAGLSNPTDTQYF TGTGCCAGCAGCTCACTAGCGGGGCTATCCAACCCCACAGATACGCAGTATTTT
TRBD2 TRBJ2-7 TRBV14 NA CASSPGLAGGSLYEQYF TGTGCCAGCAGCCCGGGACTAGCGGGAGGTTCCCTTTACGAGCAGTACTTC
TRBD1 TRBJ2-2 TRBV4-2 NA CASSPLGTANTGELFF TGTGCCAGCAGCCCCCTCGGGACAGCGAACACCGGGGAGCTGTTTTTT
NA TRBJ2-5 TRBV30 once CAWSTGVETQYF TGTGCCTGGAGTACGGGAGTAGAGACCCAGTACTTC
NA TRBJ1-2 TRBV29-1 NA CSVELGGETAGYTF TGCAGCGTTGAGTTGGGGGGGGAGACGGCTGGCTACACCTTC
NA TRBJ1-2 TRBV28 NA CASTIRSGIIGYTF TGTGCCAGCACCATCCGGTCGGGGATTATTGGCTACACCTTC
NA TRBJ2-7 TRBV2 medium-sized CASKQLAQGYEQYF TGTGCCAGCAAGCAATTGGCGCAGGGGTACGAGCAGTACTTC
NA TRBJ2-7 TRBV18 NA CASSPNYYEQYF TGTGCCAGCTCACCAAACTACTACGAGCAGTACTTC
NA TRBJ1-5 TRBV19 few CASSMSGVGGQPQHF TGTGCCAGTAGTATGTCCGGGGTAGGCGGCCAGCCCCAGCATTTT
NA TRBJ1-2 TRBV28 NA CASRIQGFYGYTF TGTGCCAGCAGGATACAGGGTTTCTATGGCTACACCTTC
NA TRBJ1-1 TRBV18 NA CASSPGTGRSMSTEAFF TGTGCCAGCTCACCGGGAACGGGAAGGTCTATGAGCACTGAAGCTTTCTTT
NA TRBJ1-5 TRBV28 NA CASTLGGARNQPQHF TGTGCCAGCACGCTTGGGGGGGCACGCAATCAGCCCCAGCATTTT
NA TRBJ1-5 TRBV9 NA CASSVRGNQPQHF TGTGCCAGCAGCGTACGCGGTAATCAGCCCCAGCATTTT
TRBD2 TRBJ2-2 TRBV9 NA CASSVEPGLRNTGELFF TGTGCCAGCAGCGTAGAGCCGGGACTAAGAAACACCGGGGAGCTGTTTTTT
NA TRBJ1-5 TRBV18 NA CASSPDGGGSQPQHF TGTGCCAGCTCACCCGACGGAGGAGGGTCTCAGCCCCAGCATTTT
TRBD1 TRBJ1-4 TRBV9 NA CASSVRGQGNEKLFF TGTGCCAGCAGCGTAAGGGGACAGGGGAATGAAAAACTGTTTTTT